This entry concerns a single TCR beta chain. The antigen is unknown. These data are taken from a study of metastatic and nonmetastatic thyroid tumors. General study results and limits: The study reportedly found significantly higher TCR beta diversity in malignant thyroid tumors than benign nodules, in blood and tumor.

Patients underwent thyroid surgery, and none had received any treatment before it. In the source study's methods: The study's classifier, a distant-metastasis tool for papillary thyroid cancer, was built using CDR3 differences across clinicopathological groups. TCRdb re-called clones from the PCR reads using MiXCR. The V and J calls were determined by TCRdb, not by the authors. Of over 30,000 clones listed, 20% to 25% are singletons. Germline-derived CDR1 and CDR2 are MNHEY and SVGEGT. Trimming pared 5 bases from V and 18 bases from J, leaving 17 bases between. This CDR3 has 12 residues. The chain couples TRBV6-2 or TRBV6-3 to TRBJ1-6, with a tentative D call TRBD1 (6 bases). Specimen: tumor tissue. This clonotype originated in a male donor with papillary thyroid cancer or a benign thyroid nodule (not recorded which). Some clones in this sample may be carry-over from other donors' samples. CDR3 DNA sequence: TGTGCCAGCAGTCTCAGGGGTTCACCCACCCACTTT. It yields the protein CASSLRGSPTHF.